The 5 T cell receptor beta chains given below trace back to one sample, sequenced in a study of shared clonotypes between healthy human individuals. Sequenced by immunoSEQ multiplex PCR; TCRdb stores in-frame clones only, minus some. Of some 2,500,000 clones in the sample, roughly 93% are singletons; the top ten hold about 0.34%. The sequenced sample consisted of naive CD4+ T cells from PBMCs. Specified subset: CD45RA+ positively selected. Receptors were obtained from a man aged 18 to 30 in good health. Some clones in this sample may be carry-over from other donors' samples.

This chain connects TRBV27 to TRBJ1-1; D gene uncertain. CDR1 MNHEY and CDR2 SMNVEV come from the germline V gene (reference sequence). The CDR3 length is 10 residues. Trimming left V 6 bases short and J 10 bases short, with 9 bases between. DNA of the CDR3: TGTGCCAGCAGCCGCTTCGGAGCTTTCTTT. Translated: CASSRFGAFF.

CDR3 protein: CASSLASGSDEQFF. CDR3 bases: TGTGCCAGCAGCTTGGCCAGCGGGAGCGATGAGCAGTTCTTC. The chain couples TRBV11-1 to TRBJ2-1; TRBD2 matches at 8 bases. V lost 3 bases, J lost 8 bases, and 6 bases stayed unmatched. CDR3 length equals 14 residues. Germline V gene data show CDR1 as SGHAT and CDR2 as FQDESV (reference sequence).

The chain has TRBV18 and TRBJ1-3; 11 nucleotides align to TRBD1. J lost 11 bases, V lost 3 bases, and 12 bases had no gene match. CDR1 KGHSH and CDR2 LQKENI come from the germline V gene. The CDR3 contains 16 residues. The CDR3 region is CASSPLGTGGNTAIYF. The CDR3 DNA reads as TGTGCCAGCTCACCGCTAGGGACAGGGGGAAACACCGCCATATATTTT.

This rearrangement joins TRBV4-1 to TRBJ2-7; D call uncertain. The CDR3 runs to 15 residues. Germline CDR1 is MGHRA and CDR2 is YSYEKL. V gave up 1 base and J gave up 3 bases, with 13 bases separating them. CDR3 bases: TGCGCCAGCAGCCAAGGCTGGGGTCAGATCTACGAGCAGTACTTC. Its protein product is CASSQGWGQIYEQYF.

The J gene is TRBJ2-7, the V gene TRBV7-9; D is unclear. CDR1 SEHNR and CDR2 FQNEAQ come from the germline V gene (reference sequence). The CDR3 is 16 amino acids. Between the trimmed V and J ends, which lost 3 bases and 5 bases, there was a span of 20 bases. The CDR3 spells CASSFFILQLPDEQYF. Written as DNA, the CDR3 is TGTGCCAGCAGCTTTTTTATTCTGCAGCTGCCGGACGAGCAGTACTTC. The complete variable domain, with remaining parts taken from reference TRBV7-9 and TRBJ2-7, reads DTGVSQNPRHKITKRGQNVTFRCDPISEHNRLYWYRQTLGQGPEFLTYFQNEAQLEKSRLLSDRFSAERPKGSFSTLEIQRTEQGDSAMYLCASSFFILQLPDEQYFGPGTRLTVT.